This TCR beta chain was found in a study of OX40 agonist ivuxolimab in advanced cancers. Whole-study results and caveats: Determination of antigen specificity was not performed for the expanded peripheral T cells.

Baseline, cycle 4 day 1, and cycle 7 day 1 were the blood sampling points. Assay: immunoSEQ multiplex PCR; the TCRdb copy retains only in-frame clones and omits some. The sample lists under 45,000 clones; around four fifths were seen once. This clone was seen only once. The antigen remains unidentified. Sequenced material: CD4+ or CD8+ T cells sorted from blood, taken in a trial of the OX40 agonist ivuxolimab. The source is an adult with an advanced solid tumor such as melanoma, head and neck, liver or kidney cancer.

The CDR3 DNA follows: TGTGCCAGCAGACAGGGGGTCGCCCAACAGCCCCAGCATTTT. Encoded protein: CASRQGVAQQPQHF. This chain uses TRBV6-1 with TRBJ1-5; TRBD1 agrees at 8 bases. Germline V gives CDR1 MNHNS, CDR2 SASEGT. Germline trimming cut 6 bases from V and 7 bases from J; bases unmatched to any gene: 8. This CDR3 contains 14 residues.